This TCR beta chain was identified during a study of blood T cell repertoires in COVID-19 (TCRdb year 2020). Describing the broader study: Collaborator samples came from the United States, Italy and Spain and covered acute and convalescent phases of COVID-19. The prospective study material was composed of cDNA or gDNA derived from T cells, B-cell-depleted T cells, or PBMCs. The dataset comprised deeply sampled blood TCRbeta repertoires from subjects exposed to, actively infected with, or recovered from COVID-19. A freely available public database, intended as a resource for researchers studying the immune response to SARS-CoV-2, is where the repertoires were released. Samples were obtained from the ongoing ImmuneRACE study (first 160 participants) and from about 1,300 subjects provided by 6 global collaborators. The sample metadata nearly always contained a de-identified subject ID, COVID-19 status, age in years and sex. Where available, HLA class I and class II types were taken from metadata supplied by the sample provider and were not determined by assay-based typing.

This clone was detected once. Its recognized antigen is unknown. No qualities accompany the bases; no much larger clone lies one base away. TCRbeta CDR3 regions were amplified from genomic DNA by means of the immunoSEQ Assay, a bias-controlled multiplex PCR. On the study's bioinformatics: Within the assay, amplification of reference gene primers was used to estimate how many nucleated cells each sample contained. To quantify the absolute abundance of each unique TCRbeta CDR3 rearrangement, sequence reads were collapsed and filtered. For each sample, productive Simpson clonality was calculated as the square root of Simpson's diversity index over productive rearrangements. TCRdb limited this immuneACCESS table to in-frame rearrangements with V and J called. A share of clones is missing; checked studies link under half to unresolved V genes, and the rest is unexplained. That table is the source of V, J and clone size, and D and trimming were worked out from the DNA. Present in this sample are around 240,000 clones, about 80% of which were seen just once. The ten largest clones represent under 2% of the sample.

The collaborating institutions used their own protocols to collect whole blood in K2EDTA tubes. For TCRbeta analysis, collaborators shipped samples as frozen whole blood, isolated PBMCs, or DNA extracted from either of those sample types. Study-wide findings and limitations: The amount of clinical and demographic metadata varied by source and participant and was provided uncurated.

This receptor was taken from an elderly woman with acute or convalescent COVID-19. Sequenced input: peripheral blood.

The CDR3 region has the sequence CSASEGRNGYTF. The nucleotide sequence is given as TGCAGTGCTAGTGAGGGGCGTAATGGCTACACCTTC. The chain links TRBV20-1 with TRBJ1-2; the D gene is possibly TRBD1, with 5 bases matching. Looking up the germline V gene (reference sequence) yields CDR1 DFQATT and CDR2 SNEGSKA. Including the terminal cysteine and phenylalanine, the CDR3 comprises 12 residues. Left in the record is the CDR3 DNA by itself, 36 bases read in frame from the first base. V loses 3 bases, J loses 6 bases, and the germline ends lie 11 bases apart.